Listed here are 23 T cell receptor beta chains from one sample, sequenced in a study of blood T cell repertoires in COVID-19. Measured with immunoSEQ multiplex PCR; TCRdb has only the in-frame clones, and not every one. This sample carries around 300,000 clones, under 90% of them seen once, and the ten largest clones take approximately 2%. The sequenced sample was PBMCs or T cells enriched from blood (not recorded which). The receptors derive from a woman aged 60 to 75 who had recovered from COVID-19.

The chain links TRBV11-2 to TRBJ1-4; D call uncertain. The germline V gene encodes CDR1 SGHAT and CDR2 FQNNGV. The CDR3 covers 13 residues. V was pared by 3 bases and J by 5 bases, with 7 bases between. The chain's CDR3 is CASSFSENEKLFF. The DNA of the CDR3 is TGTGCCAGCAGCTTCTCGGAGAATGAAAAACTGTTTTTT.

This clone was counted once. In nucleotides, the CDR3 is TGTGCCAGTAGTATAGATCTTAGCGGGGGGGCATCCTACAATGAGCAGTTCTTC. As protein: CASSIDLSGGASYNEQFF. V gene TRBV19 combines with J gene TRBJ2-1; TRBD2 matches at 11 bases. The CDR3 length is 18 residues. V shed 0 bases and J 1 base; nucleotides not matched to a gene: 5. Looked up from germline, CDR1 is LNHDA and CDR2 is SQIVND (reference sequence).

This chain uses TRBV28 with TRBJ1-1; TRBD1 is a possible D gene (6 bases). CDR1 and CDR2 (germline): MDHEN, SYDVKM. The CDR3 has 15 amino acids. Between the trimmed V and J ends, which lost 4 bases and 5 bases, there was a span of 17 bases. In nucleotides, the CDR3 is TGTGCCAGCAGTTCGACCGCAGGGGCAGGAACTGAAGCTTTCTTT. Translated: CASSSTAGAGTEAFF.

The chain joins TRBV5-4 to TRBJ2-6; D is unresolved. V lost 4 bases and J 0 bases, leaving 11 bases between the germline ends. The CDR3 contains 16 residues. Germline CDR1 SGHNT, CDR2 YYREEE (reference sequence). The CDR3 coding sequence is TGTGCCAGCAGCCCGAAAGACACCTCTGGGGCCAACGTCCTGACTTTC. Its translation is CASSPKDTSGANVLTF.

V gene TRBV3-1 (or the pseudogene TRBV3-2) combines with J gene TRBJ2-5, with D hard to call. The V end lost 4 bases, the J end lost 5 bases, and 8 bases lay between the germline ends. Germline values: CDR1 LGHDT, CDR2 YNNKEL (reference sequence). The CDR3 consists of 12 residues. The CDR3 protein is CASSRDLETQYF. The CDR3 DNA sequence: TGTGCCAGCAGCCGCGATCTCGAGACCCAGTACTTC.

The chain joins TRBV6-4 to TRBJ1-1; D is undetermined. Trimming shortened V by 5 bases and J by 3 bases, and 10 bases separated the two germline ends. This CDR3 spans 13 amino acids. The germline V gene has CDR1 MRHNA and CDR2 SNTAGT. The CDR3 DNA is TGTGCCAGCAGTACAGAAATGGACACTGAAGCTTTCTTT. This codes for CASSTEMDTEAFF.

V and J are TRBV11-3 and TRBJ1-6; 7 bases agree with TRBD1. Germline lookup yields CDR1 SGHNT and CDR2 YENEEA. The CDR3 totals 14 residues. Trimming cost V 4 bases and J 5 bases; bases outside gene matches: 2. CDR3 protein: CASSSTGDNSPLHF. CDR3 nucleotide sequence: TGTGCCAGCAGCTCAACAGGGGATAATTCACCCCTCCACTTT.

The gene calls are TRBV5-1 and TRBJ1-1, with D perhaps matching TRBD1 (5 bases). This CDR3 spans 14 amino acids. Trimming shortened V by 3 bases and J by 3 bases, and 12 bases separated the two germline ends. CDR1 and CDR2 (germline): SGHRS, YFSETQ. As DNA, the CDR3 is TGCGCCAGCAGCTCCATGTCACAGGACACTGAAGCTTTCTTT. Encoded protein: CASSSMSQDTEAFF.

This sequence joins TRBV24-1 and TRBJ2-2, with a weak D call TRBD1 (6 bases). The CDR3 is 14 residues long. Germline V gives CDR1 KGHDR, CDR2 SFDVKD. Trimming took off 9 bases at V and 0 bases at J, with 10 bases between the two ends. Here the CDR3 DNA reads TGTGCCACCCGGGACACCGCGAACACCGGGGAGCTGTTTTTT. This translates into CATRDTANTGELFF.

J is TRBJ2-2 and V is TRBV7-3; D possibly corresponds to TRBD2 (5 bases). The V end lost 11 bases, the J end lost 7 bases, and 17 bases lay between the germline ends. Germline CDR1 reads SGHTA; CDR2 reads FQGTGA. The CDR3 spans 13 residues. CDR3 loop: CASSLQADGELFF. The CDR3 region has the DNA TGTGCCTCCAGCTTACAAGCGGACGGGGAGCTGTTTTTT. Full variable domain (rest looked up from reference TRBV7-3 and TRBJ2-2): GAGVSQTPSNKVTEKGKYVELRCDPISGHTALYWYRQSLGQGPEFLIYFQGTGAADDSGLPNDRFFAVRPEGSVSTLKIQRTERGDSAVYLCASSLQADGELFFGEGSRLTVL.

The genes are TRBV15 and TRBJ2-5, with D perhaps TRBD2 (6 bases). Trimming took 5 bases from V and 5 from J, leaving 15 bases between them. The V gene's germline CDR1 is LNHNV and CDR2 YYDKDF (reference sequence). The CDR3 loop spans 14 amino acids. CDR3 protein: CATSGIPEGETQYF. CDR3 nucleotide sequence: TGTGCCACCAGCGGGATACCGGAGGGGGAGACCCAGTACTTC. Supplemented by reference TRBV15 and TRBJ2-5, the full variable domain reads DAMVIQNPRYQVTQFGKPVTLSCSQTLNHNVMYWYQQKSSQAPKLLFHYYDKDFNNEADTPDNFQSRRPNTSFCFLDIRSPGLGDTAMYLCATSGIPEGETQYFGPGTRLLVL.

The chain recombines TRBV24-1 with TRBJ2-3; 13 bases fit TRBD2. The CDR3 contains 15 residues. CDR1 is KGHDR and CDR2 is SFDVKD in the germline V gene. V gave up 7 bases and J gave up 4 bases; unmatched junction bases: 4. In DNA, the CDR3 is TGTGCCACCAGAGCAGGACTAGCGGGAGCAGATACGCAGTATTTT. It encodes CATRAGLAGADTQYF.

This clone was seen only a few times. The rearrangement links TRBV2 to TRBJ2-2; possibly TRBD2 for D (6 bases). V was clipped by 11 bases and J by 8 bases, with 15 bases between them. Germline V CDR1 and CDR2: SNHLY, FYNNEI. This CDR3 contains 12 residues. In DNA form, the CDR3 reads TGTGCCTCCCGTAGTCTAGCGGGGGAGCTGTTTTTT. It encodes CASRSLAGELFF.

CDR3 in amino acids: CASSPRSDRDNQPQHF. CDR3 DNA: TGCGCCAGCAGCCCGCGCTCGGACAGGGACAATCAGCCCCAGCATTTT. The V and J genes are TRBV4-1 and TRBJ1-5, with 8 positions matching TRBD1. Germline V gene data show CDR1 as MGHRA and CDR2 as YSYEKL. The CDR3 loop spans 16 amino acids. After removal of 4 bases from V and 3 bases from J, the junction contained 8 bases not matched to a gene.

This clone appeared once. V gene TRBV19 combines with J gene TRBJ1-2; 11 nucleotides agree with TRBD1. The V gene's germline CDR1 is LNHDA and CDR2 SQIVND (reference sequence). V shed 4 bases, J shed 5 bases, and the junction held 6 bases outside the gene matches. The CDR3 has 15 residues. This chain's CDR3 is CASSNPGQGGYGYTF. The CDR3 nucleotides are TGTGCCAGTAGTAACCCGGGACAGGGGGGATATGGCTACACCTTC.

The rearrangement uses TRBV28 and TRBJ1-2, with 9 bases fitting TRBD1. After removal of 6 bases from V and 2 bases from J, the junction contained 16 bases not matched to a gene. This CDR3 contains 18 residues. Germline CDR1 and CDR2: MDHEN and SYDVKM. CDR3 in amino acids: CASSHFTGTGKINYGYTF. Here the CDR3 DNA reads TGTGCCAGCAGCCATTTTACCGGGACAGGGAAAATAAACTATGGCTACACCTTC.

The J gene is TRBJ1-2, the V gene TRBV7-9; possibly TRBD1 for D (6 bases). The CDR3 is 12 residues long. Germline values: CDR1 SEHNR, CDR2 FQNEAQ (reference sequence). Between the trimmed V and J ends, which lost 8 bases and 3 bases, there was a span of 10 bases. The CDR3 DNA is TGTGCCAGCTCCGCAGGGGACTATGGCTACACCTTC. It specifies CASSAGDYGYTF.

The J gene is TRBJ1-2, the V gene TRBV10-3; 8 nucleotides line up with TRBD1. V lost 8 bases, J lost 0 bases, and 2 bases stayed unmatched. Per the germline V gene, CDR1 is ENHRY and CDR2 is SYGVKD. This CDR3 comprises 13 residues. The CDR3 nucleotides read TGTGCCATCCAGGGGGCGGCTAACTATGGCTACACCTTC. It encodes CAIQGAANYGYTF.

The CDR3 loop reads CASRNGGRVWEQYF. In DNA form, the CDR3 reads TGTGCCAGTAGGAATGGCGGGAGAGTCTGGGAGCAGTACTTC. The chain couples TRBV19 to TRBJ2-7, with 7 bases identical to TRBD2. The CDR3 loop spans 14 amino acids. CDR1 and CDR2 (germline): LNHDA, SQIVND (reference sequence). With 6 bases clipped from V and 7 bases from J, the junction kept 12 bases outside the gene matches.

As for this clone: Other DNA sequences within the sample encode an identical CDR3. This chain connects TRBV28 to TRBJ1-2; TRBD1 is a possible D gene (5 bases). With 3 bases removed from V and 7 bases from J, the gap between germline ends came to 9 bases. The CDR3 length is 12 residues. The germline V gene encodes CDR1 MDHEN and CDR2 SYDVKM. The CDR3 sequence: CASSLGGAGYTF. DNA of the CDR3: TGTGCCAGCAGTTTGGGCGGGGCTGGCTACACCTTC.

This CDR3 is CASSSSGSGNTIYF. As DNA, the CDR3 is TGTGCCAGCAGCTCCTCAGGCTCTGGAAACACCATATATTTT. The chain carries TRBV7-8 and TRBJ1-3; D gene uncertain. The germline gives CDR1 SGHVS, CDR2 FQNEAQ. The CDR3 covers 14 residues. V was cut by 4 bases and J by 0 bases, with 7 bases left in between.

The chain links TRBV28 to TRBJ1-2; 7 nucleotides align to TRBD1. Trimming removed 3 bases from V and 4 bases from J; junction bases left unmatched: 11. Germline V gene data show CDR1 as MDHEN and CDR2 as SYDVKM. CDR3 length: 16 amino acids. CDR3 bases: TGTGCCAGCAGTTTGAGTATTAGGGGGCGGGGCTATGGCTACACCTTC. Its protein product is CASSLSIRGRGYGYTF.

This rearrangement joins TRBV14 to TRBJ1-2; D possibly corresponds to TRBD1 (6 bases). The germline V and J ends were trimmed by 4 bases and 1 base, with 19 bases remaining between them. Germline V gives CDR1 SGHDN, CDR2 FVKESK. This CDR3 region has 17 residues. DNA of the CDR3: TGTGCCAGCAGCCCGTCACATGGGGGACATCTTAACTATGGCTACACCTTC. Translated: CASSPSHGGHLNYGYTF.